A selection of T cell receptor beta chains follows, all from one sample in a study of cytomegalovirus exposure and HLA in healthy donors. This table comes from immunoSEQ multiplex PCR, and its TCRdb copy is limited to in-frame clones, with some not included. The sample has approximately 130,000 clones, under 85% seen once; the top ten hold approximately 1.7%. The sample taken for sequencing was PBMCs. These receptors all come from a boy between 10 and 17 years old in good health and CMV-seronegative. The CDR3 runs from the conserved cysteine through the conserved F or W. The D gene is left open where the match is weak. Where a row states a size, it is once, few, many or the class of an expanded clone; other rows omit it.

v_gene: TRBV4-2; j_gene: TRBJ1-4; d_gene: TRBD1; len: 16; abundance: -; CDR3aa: CASSQTRDRGGEKLFF; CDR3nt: TGTGCCAGCAGCCAAACACGGGACAGGGGAGGTGAAAAACTGTTTTTT
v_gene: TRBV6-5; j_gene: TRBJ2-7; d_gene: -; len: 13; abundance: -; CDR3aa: CASSRRGMYEQYF; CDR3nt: TGTGCCAGCAGTCGGCGCGGGATGTACGAGCAGTACTTC
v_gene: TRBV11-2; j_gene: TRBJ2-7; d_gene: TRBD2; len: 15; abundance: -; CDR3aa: CASSLESPGGYEQYF; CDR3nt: TGTGCCAGCAGCTTAGAAAGCCCGGGGGGCTACGAGCAGTACTTC
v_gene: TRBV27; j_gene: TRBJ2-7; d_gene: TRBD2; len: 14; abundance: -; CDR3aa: CASGPGLAFYEQYF; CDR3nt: TGTGCCAGCGGACCGGGACTAGCATTCTACGAGCAGTACTTC
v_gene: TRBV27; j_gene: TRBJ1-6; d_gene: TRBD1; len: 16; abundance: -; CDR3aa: CASRMETGTASSPLHF; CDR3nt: TGTGCCAGCAGAATGGAAACCGGGACAGCCTCTTCACCCCTCCACTTT
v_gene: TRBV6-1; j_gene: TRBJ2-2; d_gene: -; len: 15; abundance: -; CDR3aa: CASSYPVQGTGELFF; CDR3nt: TGTGCCAGCAGCTACCCTGTCCAGGGAACCGGGGAGCTGTTTTTT
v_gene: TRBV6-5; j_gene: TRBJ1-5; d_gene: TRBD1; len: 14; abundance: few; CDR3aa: CARVGTGYHQPQHF; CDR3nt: TGTGCCAGGGTGGGGACAGGGTACCATCAGCCCCAGCATTTT
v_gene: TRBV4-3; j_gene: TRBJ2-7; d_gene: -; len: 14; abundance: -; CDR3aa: CASSPGQFSYEQYF; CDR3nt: TGCGCCAGCAGCCCAGGACAGTTCTCCTACGAGCAGTACTTC
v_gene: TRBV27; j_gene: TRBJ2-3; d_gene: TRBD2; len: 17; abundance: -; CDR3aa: CASMWASGSRNTDTQYF; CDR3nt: TGTGCCAGCATGTGGGCTAGCGGGAGTAGAAACACAGATACGCAGTATTTT
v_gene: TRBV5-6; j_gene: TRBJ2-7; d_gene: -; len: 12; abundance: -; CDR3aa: CASSSGGYEQYF; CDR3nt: TGTGCCAGCAGCTCAGGAGGCTACGAGCAGTACTTC
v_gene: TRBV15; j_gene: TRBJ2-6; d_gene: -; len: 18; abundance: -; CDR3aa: CATSREGGWDSGANVLTF; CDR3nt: TGTGCCACCAGCAGAGAGGGGGGTTGGGACTCTGGGGCCAACGTCCTGACTTTC
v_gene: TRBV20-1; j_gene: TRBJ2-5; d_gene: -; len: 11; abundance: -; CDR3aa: CSASLQETQYF; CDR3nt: TGCAGTGCTAGTCTCCAAGAGACCCAGTACTTC
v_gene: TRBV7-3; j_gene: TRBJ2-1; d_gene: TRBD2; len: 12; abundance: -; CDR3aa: CASSVRGGEQFF; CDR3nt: TGTGCCAGCAGCGTCCGCGGGGGTGAGCAGTTCTTC
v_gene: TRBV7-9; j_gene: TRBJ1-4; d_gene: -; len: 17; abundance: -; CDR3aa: CASSDPAGGPGIEKLFF; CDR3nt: TGTGCCAGCAGCGACCCCGCCGGGGGGCCGGGAATCGAAAAACTGTTTTTT
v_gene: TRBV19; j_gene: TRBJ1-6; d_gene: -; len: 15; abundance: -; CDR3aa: CASKRGNTYNSPLHF; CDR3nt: TGTGCCAGTAAGCGAGGAAACACCTATAATTCACCCCTCCACTTT
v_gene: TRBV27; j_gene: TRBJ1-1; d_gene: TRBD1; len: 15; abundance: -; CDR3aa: CASSHHRGGNTEAFF; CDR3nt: TGTGCCAGCAGCCACCACAGGGGTGGGAACACTGAAGCTTTCTTT
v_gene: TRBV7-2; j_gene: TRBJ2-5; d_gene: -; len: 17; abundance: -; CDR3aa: CASSWWGKRTAEETQYF; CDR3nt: TGTGCCAGCAGCTGGTGGGGGAAACGGACAGCTGAAGAGACCCAGTACTTC
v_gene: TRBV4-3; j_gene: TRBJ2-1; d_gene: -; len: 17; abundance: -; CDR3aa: CASSPKPDWSLNNEQFF; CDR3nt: TGCGCCAGCAGCCCAAAGCCCGACTGGTCGTTAAACAATGAGCAGTTCTTC
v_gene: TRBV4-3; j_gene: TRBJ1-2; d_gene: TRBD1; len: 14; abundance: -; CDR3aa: CASSPDRGFYGYPF; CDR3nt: TGCGCCAGCAGCCCGGACAGGGGATTCTATGGCTACCCCTTC
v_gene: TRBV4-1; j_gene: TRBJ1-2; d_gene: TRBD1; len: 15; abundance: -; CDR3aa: CASSQDMEGGNGYTF; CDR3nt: TGCGCCAGCAGCCAAGATATGGAAGGGGGCAATGGCTACACCTTC
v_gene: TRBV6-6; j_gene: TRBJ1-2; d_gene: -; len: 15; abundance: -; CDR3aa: CASSFLRQDNYGYTF; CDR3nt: TGTGCCAGCAGTTTCCTAAGACAGGATAACTATGGCTACACCTTC
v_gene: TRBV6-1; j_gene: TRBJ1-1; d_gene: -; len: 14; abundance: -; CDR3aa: CASTQRAGYTEAFF; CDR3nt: TGTGCCAGCACTCAAAGGGCGGGATACACTGAAGCTTTCTTT
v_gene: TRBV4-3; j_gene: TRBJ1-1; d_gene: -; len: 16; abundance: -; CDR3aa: CASSPIHWTKNTEAFF; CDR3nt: TGCGCCAGCAGCCCTATTCATTGGACAAAGAACACTGAAGCTTTCTTT
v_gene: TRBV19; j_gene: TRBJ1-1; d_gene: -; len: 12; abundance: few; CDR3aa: CASFRLNTEAFF; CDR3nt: TGTGCCAGCTTCAGGTTGAACACTGAAGCTTTCTTT
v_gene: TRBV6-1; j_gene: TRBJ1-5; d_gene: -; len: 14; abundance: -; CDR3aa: CASSDILAVQPQHF; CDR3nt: TGTGCCAGCAGTGATATTTTGGCCGTTCAGCCCCAGCATTTT
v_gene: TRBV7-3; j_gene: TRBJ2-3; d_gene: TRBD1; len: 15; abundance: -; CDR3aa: CASSPGQGVSDTQYF; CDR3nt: TGTGCCAGCAGCCCCGGACAGGGAGTATCCGATACGCAGTATTTT
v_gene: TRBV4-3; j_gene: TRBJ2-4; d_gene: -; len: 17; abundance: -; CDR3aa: CASSQDPEGGVGNIQYF; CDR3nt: TGCGCCAGCAGCCAAGACCCTGAGGGTGGGGTGGGAAACATTCAGTACTTC
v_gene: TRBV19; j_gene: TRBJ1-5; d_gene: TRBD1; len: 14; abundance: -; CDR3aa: CASSIRGLGQPQHF; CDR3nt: TGTGCCAGTAGTATCAGGGGGCTAGGACAGCCCCAGCATTTT
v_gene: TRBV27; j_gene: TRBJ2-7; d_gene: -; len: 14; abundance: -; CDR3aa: CASSSLGLPYEQYF; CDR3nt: TGTGCCAGCAGTTCATTGGGCCTGCCCTACGAGCAGTACTTC
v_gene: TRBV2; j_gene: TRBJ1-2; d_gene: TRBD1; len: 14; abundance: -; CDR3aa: CASSPGTGGRGYTF; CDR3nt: TGTGCCAGCAGCCCTGGGACAGGGGGCAGGGGCTACACCTTC
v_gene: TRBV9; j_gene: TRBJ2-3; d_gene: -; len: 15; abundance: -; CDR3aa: CASSPTGPSTDTQYF; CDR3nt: TGTGCCAGCAGCCCTACAGGACCTAGCACAGATACGCAGTATTTT
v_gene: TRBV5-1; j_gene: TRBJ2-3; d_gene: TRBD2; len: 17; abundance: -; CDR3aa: CASSLGSSGRSTDTQYF; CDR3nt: TGCGCCAGCAGCTTGGGGTCCAGCGGGAGAAGCACAGATACGCAGTATTTT
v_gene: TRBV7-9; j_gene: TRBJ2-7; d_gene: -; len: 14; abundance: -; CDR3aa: CASSLGGDKYEQYF; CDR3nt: TGTGCCAGCAGCTTAGGTGGGGACAAGTACGAGCAGTACTTC
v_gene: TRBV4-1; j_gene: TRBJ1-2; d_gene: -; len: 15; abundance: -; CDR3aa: CASSQGGGESYGYTF; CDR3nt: TGCGCCAGCAGCCAAGGGGGAGGGGAAAGCTATGGCTACACCTTC
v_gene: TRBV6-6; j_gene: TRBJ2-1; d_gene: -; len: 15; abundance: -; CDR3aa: CASSYLLGSYNEQFF; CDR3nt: TGTGCCAGCAGTTACCTTCTAGGCTCCTACAATGAGCAGTTCTTC
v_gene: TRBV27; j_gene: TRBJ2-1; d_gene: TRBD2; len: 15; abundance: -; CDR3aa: CASSLGLAGDNEQFF; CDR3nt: TGTGCCAGCAGTTTGGGACTAGCGGGAGATAATGAGCAGTTCTTC
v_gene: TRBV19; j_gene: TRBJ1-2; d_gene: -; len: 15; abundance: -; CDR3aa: CASSIADSWNYGYTF; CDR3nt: TGTGCCAGTAGTATAGCGGACAGTTGGAACTATGGCTACACCTTC
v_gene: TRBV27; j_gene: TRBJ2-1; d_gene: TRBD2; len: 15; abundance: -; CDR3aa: CASSYAGTSVDEQFF; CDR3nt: TGTGCCAGCAGTTATGCCGGGACTAGCGTCGATGAGCAGTTCTTC
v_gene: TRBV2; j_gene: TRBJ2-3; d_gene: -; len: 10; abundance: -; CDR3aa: CASQTDTQYF; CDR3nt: TGTGCCAGCCAGACAGATACGCAGTATTTT
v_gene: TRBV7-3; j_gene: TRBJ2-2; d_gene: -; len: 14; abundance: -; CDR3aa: CASSSQTGSGELFF; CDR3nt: TGTGCCAGCAGCTCACAGACGGGGTCCGGGGAGCTGTTTTTT
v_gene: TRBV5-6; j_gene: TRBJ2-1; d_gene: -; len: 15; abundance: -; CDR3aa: CASSLVGGPYNEQFF; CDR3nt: TGTGCCAGCAGCTTGGTTGGGGGCCCCTACAATGAGCAGTTCTTC
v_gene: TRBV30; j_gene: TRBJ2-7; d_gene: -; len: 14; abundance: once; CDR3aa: CAWSGLVSSYEQYF; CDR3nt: TGTGCCTGGAGTGGACTAGTCTCATCTTACGAGCAGTACTTC
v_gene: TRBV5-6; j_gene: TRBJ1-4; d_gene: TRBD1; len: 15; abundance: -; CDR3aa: CASSLSGQGAEKLFF; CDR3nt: TGTGCCAGCAGCTTGTCGGGACAGGGTGCCGAAAAACTGTTTTTT
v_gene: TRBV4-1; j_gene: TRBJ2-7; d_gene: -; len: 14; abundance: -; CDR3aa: CASSQVSPSYEQYF; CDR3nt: TGCGCCAGCAGCCAAGTAAGCCCCTCCTACGAGCAGTACTTC